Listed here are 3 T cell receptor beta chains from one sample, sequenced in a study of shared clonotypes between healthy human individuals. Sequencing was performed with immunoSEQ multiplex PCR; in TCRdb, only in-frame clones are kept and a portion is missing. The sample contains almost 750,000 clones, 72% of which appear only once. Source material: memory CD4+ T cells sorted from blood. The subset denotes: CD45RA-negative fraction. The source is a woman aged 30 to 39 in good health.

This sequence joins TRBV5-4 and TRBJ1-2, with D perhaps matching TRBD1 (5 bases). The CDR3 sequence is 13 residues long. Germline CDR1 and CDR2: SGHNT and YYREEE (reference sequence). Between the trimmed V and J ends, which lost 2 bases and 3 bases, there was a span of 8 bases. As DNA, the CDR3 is TGTGCCAGCAGCTTTTTAGGGGACTATGGCTACACCTTC. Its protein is CASSFLGDYGYTF.

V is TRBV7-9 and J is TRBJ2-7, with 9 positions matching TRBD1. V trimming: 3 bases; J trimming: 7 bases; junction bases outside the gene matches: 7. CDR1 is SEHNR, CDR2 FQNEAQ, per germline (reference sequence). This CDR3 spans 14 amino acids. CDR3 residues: CASSLDRGSREQYF. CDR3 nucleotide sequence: TGTGCCAGCAGCTTGGACAGGGGCTCGAGGGAGCAGTACTTC.

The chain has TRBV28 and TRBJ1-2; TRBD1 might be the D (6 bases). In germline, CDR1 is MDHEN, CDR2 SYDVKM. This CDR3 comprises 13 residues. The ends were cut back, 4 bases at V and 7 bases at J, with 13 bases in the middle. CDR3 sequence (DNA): TGTGCCAGCAGTTCCGGGACATTGATTGGCTACACCTTC. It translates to CASSSGTLIGYTF.